These T cell receptor beta chains were read from a single sample in a study of T cell changes during pregnancy in multiple sclerosis. Data came from immunoSEQ multiplex PCR; TCRdb stores just in-frame clones and leaves some out. This sample yields 38,000 or so clones, of which nearly 90% are seen a single time; about 0.57% belongs to the top ten. The sample consisted of CD4+ T cells from peripheral blood mononuclear cells, taken in the second trimester of pregnancy. These receptors all stem from a female donor with multiple sclerosis, enrolled in a pregnancy study. CDR3s include the opening cysteine and the closing phenylalanine or tryptophan. D genes are given only for firm matches. The size of a clone is reported for some rows only, either as once, few or many, or as a class for expanded clones.

TRBJ1-1,.,.,TRBV5-1,CASSLASLSTEAFF,TGCGCCAGCAGCTTGGCTTCCTTGAGCACTGAAGCTTTCTTT
TRBJ2-2,TRBD1,.,TRBV28,CASSSPGQGIAGELFF,TGTGCCAGCAGTTCCCCGGGACAGGGTATCGCCGGGGAGCTGTTTTTT
TRBJ2-7,.,.,TRBV7-9,CASSRDRETSYEQYF,TGTGCCAGCAGCCGAGACAGAGAAACTTCCTACGAGCAGTACTTC
TRBJ2-7,TRBD2,.,TRBV5-1,CASSLGLADSYEQYF,TGCGCCAGCAGCTTGGGACTAGCGGATTCCTACGAGCAGTACTTC
TRBJ2-7,.,.,TRBV5-8,CASSPRWNEQYF,TGTGCCAGCAGCCCCAGGTGGAACGAGCAGTACTTC
TRBJ2-2,TRBD2,.,TRBV7-6,CASSNRAGAGAGELFF,TGTGCCAGCAGCAATCGAGCGGGAGCGGGGGCCGGGGAGCTGTTTTTT
TRBJ2-7,.,.,TRBV9,CASSVGSGPVLEQYF,TGTGCCAGCAGCGTAGGTAGCGGACCCGTCCTCGAGCAGTACTTC
TRBJ2-3,TRBD2,.,TRBV7-6,CASSLAASGRMDTQYF,TGTGCCAGCAGCTTAGCGGCTAGCGGGAGGATGGATACGCAGTATTTT
TRBJ1-5,.,.,TRBV7-8,CASSLGGEGQPQHF,TGTGCCAGCAGCTTAGGGGGGGAGGGTCAGCCCCAGCATTTT
TRBJ1-4,.,.,TRBV25-1,CASSDTGTPNEKLFF,TGTGCCAGCAGTGATACAGGGACGCCTAATGAAAAACTGTTTTTT
TRBJ2-7,TRBD1,.,TRBV28,CASSFGGTGADEQYF,TGTGCCAGCAGTTTTGGTGGGACAGGGGCCGACGAGCAGTACTTC
TRBJ2-5,.,.,TRBV5-1,CASSLDRQRRETQYF,TGCGCCAGCAGCTTGGATCGGCAGAGGAGAGAGACCCAGTACTTC
TRBJ2-1,.,.,TRBV15,CATSSSTRGSYNEQFF,TGTGCCACCAGCAGCTCGACCCGAGGGTCTTACAATGAGCAGTTCTTC
TRBJ2-7,TRBD1,.,TRBV6-6,CASRPRQGASYEQYF,TGTGCCAGCAGACCCCGACAGGGGGCGTCCTACGAGCAGTACTTC
TRBJ2-1,.,.,TRBV6-6,CASSYNEQFF,TGTGCCAGCTCGTACAATGAGCAGTTCTTC
TRBJ1-1,TRBD1,.,TRBV4-3,CASSQAGQGRTEAFF,TGCGCCAGCAGCCAGGCTGGACAGGGTCGCACTGAAGCTTTCTTT
TRBJ2-1,TRBD1,.,TRBV5-1,CASSPPLGTGNNEQFF,TGCGCCAGCAGCCCCCCCCTCGGGACAGGGAACAATGAGCAGTTCTTC
TRBJ2-2,TRBD2,.,TRBV4-2,CASSQAPVGTRDTGELFF,TGTGCCAGCAGCCAAGCTCCAGTAGGGACTAGGGACACCGGGGAGCTGTTTTTT
TRBJ2-7,TRBD1,.,TRBV14,CASSQQGVGEQYF,TGTGCCAGCAGCCAGCAGGGGGTTGGGGAGCAGTACTTC
TRBJ2-7,TRBD1,.,TRBV7-6,CASSLLASQGARSEQYF,TGTGCCAGCAGCTTATTAGCTAGCCAGGGGGCTCGGAGCGAGCAGTACTTC
TRBJ1-4,TRBD1,.,TRBV28,CASSLRGQPNEKLFF,TGTGCCAGCAGTTTAAGGGGACAGCCTAATGAAAAACTGTTTTTT
TRBJ1-2,.,.,TRBV18,CASSPRRDTANYGYTF,TGTGCCAGCTCACCCCGACGGGATACGGCTAACTATGGCTACACCTTC
TRBJ1-4,.,.,TRBV5-6,CASSEAGGGGTNEKLFF,TGTGCCAGCAGCGAGGCCGGGGGAGGGGGAACTAATGAAAAACTGTTTTTT
TRBJ2-7,TRBD2,.,TRBV7-6,CASSTSGGGSYEQYF,TGTGCCAGCAGCACTAGCGGAGGGGGCTCCTACGAGCAGTACTTC
TRBJ1-2,TRBD1,.,TRBV7-8,CASSDGQGGYGYTF,TGTGCCAGCAGCGATGGACAGGGTGGCTATGGCTACACCTTC
TRBJ1-2,TRBD1,once,TRBV5-6,CASSEGQLYYGYTF,TGTGCCAGCAGCGAGGGACAGCTTTACTATGGCTACACCTTC
TRBJ2-1,TRBD2,.,TRBV4-3,CASSQDDSGRFIEQFF,TGCGCCAGCAGCCAAGATGACAGCGGGAGATTCATTGAGCAGTTCTTC
TRBJ2-7,.,once,TRBV21-1,CARDRANEQYF,TGTGCCAGAGACAGGGCTAACGAGCAGTACTTC
TRBJ1-2,TRBD1,.,TRBV28,CASNPRDRAFHTF,TGTGCCAGCAATCCCCGGGACAGGGCTTTCCACACCTTC
TRBJ2-5,TRBD2,.,TRBV6-5,CASSYRTSAKETQYF,TGTGCCAGCAGTTACAGAACTAGCGCGAAAGAGACCCAGTACTTC
TRBJ1-3,.,.,TRBV29-1,CSAVPSSGNTIYF,TGCAGCGCCGTACCCAGCTCTGGAAACACCATATATTTT
TRBJ2-7,TRBD2,once,TRBV5-1,CASRPGLAGYEQYF,TGCGCCAGCAGGCCGGGACTAGCGGGTTATGAGCAGTACTTC
TRBJ1-3,.,.,TRBV12-5,CASGFGGAGNTIYF,TGTGCTAGTGGTTTCGGGGGAGCTGGAAACACCATATATTTT
TRBJ2-7,.,.,TRBV7-2,CASSFTDLKREQYF,TGTGCCAGCAGCTTTACCGACTTAAAGCGAGAGCAGTACTTC
TRBJ2-1,.,.,TRBV28,CASSFGGAYNEQFF,TGTGCCAGCAGTTTTGGCGGAGCCTACAATGAGCAGTTCTTC
TRBJ2-5,.,.,TRBV6-4,CASSVRVGETQYF,TGTGCCAGCAGTGTACGGGTAGGAGAGACCCAGTACTTC
TRBJ1-2,.,.,TRBV5-1,CASSLLAGPNYGYTF,TGCGCCAGCAGCTTGCTGGCAGGGCCTAACTATGGCTACACCTTC
TRBJ1-5,.,.,TRBV11-3,CASSLGRGLASNQPQHF,TGTGCCAGCAGCTTAGGGCGCGGGTTAGCGAGCAATCAGCCCCAGCATTTT
TRBJ2-7,.,.,TRBV7-2,CASSLGLASEQYF,TGTGCCAGCAGCTTAGGGCTAGCTTCCGAGCAGTACTTC
TRBJ2-3,TRBD2,.,TRBV11-3,CASSWLAGELDTQYF,TGTGCCAGCAGCTGGCTAGCGGGAGAGCTGGATACGCAGTATTTT
TRBJ2-3,.,.,TRBV2,CASDARDTDTQYF,TGTGCCAGCGATGCTCGAGACACAGATACGCAGTATTTT
TRBJ2-1,TRBD2,few,TRBV7-9,CASSPGLAANNEQFF,TGTGCCAGCAGCCCGGGACTAGCGGCTAACAATGAGCAGTTCTTC
TRBJ2-3,TRBD1,.,TRBV28,CASSPRGLPLGTDTQYF,TGTGCCAGCAGCCCGAGGGGGCTCCCTCTCGGCACAGATACGCAGTATTTT
TRBJ1-1,TRBD1,.,TRBV6-5,CASSLDRGLDEAFF,TGTGCCAGCAGTTTGGACAGGGGGCTCGATGAAGCTTTCTTT
TRBJ2-1,TRBD2,.,TRBV28,CASSFSSGRRNEQFF,TGTGCCAGCAGTTTCTCTAGCGGGAGGAGGAATGAGCAGTTCTTC
TRBJ2-1,.,once,TRBV2,CANKGGGAGEQFF,TGTGCCAACAAAGGGGGTGGGGCAGGAGAGCAGTTCTTC
TRBJ2-1,TRBD2,.,TRBV30,CAWSAGGSGSDEQFF,TGTGCCTGGAGTGCGGGGGGTAGCGGGAGTGATGAGCAGTTCTTC
TRBJ1-1,.,.,TRBV19,CASRTGMNTEAFF,TGTGCCAGTAGAACGGGAATGAACACTGAAGCTTTCTTT
TRBJ2-3,.,.,TRBV7-3,CASSLTPSSGDTQYF,TGTGCCAGCAGCTTAACCCCGTCTAGTGGAGATACGCAGTATTTT
TRBJ2-3,.,.,TRBV5-1,CASSVRGSTDTQYF,TGCGCCAGCAGTGTGCGGGGTAGCACAGATACGCAGTATTTT